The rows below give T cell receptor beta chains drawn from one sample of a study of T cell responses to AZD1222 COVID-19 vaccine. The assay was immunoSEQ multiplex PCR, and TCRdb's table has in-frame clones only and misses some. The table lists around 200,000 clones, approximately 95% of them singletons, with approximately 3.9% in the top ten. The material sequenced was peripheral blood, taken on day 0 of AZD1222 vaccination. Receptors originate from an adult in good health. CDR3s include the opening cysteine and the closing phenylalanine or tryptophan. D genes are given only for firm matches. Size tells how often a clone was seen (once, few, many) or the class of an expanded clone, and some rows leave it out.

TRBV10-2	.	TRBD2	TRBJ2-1	CASGTSLHEQFF	TGCGCCAGCGGGACTAGCTTGCATGAGCAGTTCTTC
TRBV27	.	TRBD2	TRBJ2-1	CASSPLAGGLLREQFF	TGTGCCAGCAGTCCCCTAGCGGGAGGCCTCCTAAGGGAGCAGTTCTTC
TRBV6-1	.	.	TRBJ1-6	CASSDLPGDNSPLHF	TGTGCCAGCAGTGATCTCCCAGGGGATAATTCACCCCTCCACTTT
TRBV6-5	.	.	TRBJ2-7	CASSYSLPLGSYEQYF	TGTGCCAGCAGTTACTCGCTTCCCTTAGGGTCGTACGAGCAGTACTTC
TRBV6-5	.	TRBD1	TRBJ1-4	CASSYSPRGDEKLFF	TGTGCCAGCAGTTACTCTCCCAGGGGGGATGAAAAACTGTTTTTT
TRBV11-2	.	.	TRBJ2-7	CASSFFGYEQYF	TGTGCCAGCAGCTTCTTCGGGTACGAGCAGTACTTC
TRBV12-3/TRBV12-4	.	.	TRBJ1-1	CASSPPAGAKAFF	TGTGCCAGCAGTCCCCCGGCGGGGGCGAAAGCTTTCTTT
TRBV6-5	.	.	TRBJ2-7	CATSRSYEQYF	TGTGCCACCTCCCGGAGTTACGAGCAGTACTTC
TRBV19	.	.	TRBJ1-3	CASRQDSGNTIYF	TGTGCCAGTCGACAGGACTCTGGAAACACCATATATTTT
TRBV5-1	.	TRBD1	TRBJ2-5	CASSTSGQSQETQYF	TGCGCCAGCAGCACCTCGGGACAGAGCCAAGAGACCCAGTACTTC
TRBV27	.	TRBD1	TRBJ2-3	CASSSRQGVTDTQYF	TGTGCCAGCAGTTCCAGACAGGGTGTGACAGATACGCAGTATTTT
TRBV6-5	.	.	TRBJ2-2	CASDSFTGELFF	TGTGCCAGCGACAGTTTCACCGGGGAGCTGTTTTTT
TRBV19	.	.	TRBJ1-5	CASSIEGAVDQPQHF	TGTGCCAGTAGTATAGAGGGGGCGGTAGATCAGCCCCAGCATTTT
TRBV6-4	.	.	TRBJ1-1	CASSVNRETEAFF	TGTGCCAGCAGTGTTAACAGGGAAACTGAAGCTTTCTTT
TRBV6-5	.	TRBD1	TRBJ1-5	CASSSDRDGQPQHF	TGTGCCAGCAGTTCGGACAGGGACGGTCAGCCCCAGCATTTT
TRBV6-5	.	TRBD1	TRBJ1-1	CASSYSGTGGPEAFF	TGTGCCAGCAGTTACTCTGGGACAGGGGGTCCCGAAGCTTTCTTT
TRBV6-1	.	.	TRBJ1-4	CASSETQGHGNEKLFF	TGTGCCAGCAGTGAAACCCAAGGACACGGTAATGAAAAACTGTTTTTT
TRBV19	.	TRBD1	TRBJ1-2	CASSIPRGYGYTF	TGTGCCAGTAGTATCCCCAGGGGGTACGGCTACACCTTC
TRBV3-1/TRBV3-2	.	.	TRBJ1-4	CASSPLRWGSNEKLFF	TGTGCCAGCAGCCCCTTACGCTGGGGTTCTAATGAAAAACTGTTTTTT
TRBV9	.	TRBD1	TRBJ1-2	CASSIQGSGGYTF	TGTGCCAGCAGCATACAGGGGTCTGGCGGCTACACCTTC
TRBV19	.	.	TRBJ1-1	CASSSRKNTEAFF	TGTGCCAGTAGTTCGAGGAAGAACACTGAAGCTTTCTTT
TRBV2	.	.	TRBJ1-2	CASSVGEYGYTF	TGTGCCAGCAGTGTAGGAGAATATGGCTACACCTTC
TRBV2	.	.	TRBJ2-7	CASGTVYEQYF	TGTGCCAGCGGGACGGTATACGAGCAGTACTTC
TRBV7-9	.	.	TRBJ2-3	CASDAPEKKGLNTDTQYF	TGTGCCAGCGACGCCCCAGAAAAGAAGGGACTCAACACAGATACGCAGTATTTT
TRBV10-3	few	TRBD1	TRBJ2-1	CAISESMDRVGHEQFF	TGTGCCATCAGTGAGTCGATGGACAGGGTGGGCCATGAGCAGTTCTTC
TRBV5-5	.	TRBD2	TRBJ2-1	CASRQREATYNEQFF	TGTGCCAGCAGGCAGCGGGAGGCCACCTACAATGAGCAGTTCTTC
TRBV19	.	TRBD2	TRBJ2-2	CASSPLGLPNTGELFF	TGTGCCAGTAGCCCACTGGGACTACCAAACACCGGGGAGCTGTTTTTT
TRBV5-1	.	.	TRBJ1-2	CASSFGDYGYTF	TGCGCCAGCAGCTTTGGCGACTATGGCTACACCTTC
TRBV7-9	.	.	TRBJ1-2	CASSLAANYGYTF	TGTGCCAGCAGCTTGGCAGCTAACTATGGCTACACCTTC
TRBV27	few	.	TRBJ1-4	CASSLTVHSEKLFF	TGTGCCAGCAGTCTGACAGTACATTCGGAAAAACTGTTTTTT
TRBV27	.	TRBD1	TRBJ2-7	CASSLGQFTYEQYF	TGTGCCAGCAGTTTGGGACAGTTTACCTACGAGCAGTACTTC
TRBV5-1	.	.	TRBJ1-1	CASSRRDGNTEAFF	TGCGCCAGCAGCCGCCGGGACGGGAACACTGAAGCTTTCTTT
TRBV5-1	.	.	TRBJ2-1	CASSLIIGAVRNEQFF	TGCGCCAGCAGCTTGATTATAGGGGCTGTTCGCAATGAGCAGTTCTTC
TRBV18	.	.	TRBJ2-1	CASSPPLAINNEQFF	TGTGCCAGCTCACCACCGTTAGCCATAAACAATGAGCAGTTCTTC
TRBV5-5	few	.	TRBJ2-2	CASSLVLNTGELFF	TGTGCCAGCAGCCTAGTACTGAACACCGGGGAGCTGTTTTTT
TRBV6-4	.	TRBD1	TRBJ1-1	CASKKDRAHEAFF	TGTGCCAGCAAGAAGGACAGGGCGCATGAAGCTTTCTTT
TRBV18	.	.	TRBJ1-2	CASSPDGAFYTF	TGTGCCAGCTCACCGGACGGTGCCTTCTACACCTTC
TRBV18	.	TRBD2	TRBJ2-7	CASSPGGSLYEQYF	TGTGCCAGCTCACCTGGCGGGAGTCTGTACGAGCAGTACTTC
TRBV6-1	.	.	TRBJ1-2	CASSEFSTGRTNGYTF	TGTGCCAGCAGTGAATTTTCTACCGGGAGAACGAATGGCTACACCTTC
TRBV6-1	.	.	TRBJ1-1	CASSEFGGIMNTEAFF	TGTGCCAGCAGTGAATTCGGGGGGATCATGAACACTGAAGCTTTCTTT
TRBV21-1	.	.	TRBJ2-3	CARGGPAGGRDTQYF	TGTGCCAGAGGAGGTCCAGCGGGGGGGCGTGATACGCAGTATTTT
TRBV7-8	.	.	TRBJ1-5	CASSSRSGAGGPQGQPQHF	TGTGCCAGCAGTTCTAGGTCGGGGGCAGGCGGGCCTCAGGGTCAGCCCCAGCATTTT
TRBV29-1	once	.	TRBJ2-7	CSGGDSYEQYF	TGCAGCGGCGGGGACTCCTATGAGCAGTACTTC
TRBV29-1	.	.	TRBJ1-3	CSVEGVANTIYF	TGCAGCGTTGAAGGGGTGGCAAACACCATATATTTT
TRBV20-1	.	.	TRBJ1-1	CSALLNTEAFF	TGCAGTGCTCTCCTAAACACTGAAGCTTTCTTT
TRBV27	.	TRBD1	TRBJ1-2	CASSLRGQGNYGYTF	TGTGCCAGCAGTTTAAGGGGACAGGGTAACTATGGCTACACCTTC
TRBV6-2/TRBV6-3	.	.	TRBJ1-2	CASSYLGVGYTF	TGTGCCAGCAGTTACTTAGGGGTCGGCTACACCTTC
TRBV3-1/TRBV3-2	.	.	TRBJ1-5	CASSPVGIQPQHF	TGTGCCAGCAGCCCCGTGGGGATTCAGCCCCAGCATTTT
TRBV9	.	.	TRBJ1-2	CASSDRSPPSYGYTF	TGTGCCAGCAGCGACCGATCACCCCCTAGCTATGGCTACACCTTC
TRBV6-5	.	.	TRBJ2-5	CASSSPLGTQYF	TGTGCCAGCAGTTCCCCCCTAGGGACCCAGTACTTC
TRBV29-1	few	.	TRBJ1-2	CSVESGVHGYTF	TGCAGCGTTGAGTCAGGGGTCCATGGCTACACCTTC
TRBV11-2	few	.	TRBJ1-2	CASSSRRQTNYGYTF	TGTGCCAGCAGCTCCCGCCGACAGACTAACTATGGCTACACCTTC
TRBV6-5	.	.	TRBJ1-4	CASGTGSTNEKLFF	TGTGCCAGCGGTACGGGTTCAACTAATGAAAAACTGTTTTTT
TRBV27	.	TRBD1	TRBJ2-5	CASSPDRGSETQYF	TGTGCCAGCAGTCCCGACAGGGGTTCGGAGACCCAGTACTTC
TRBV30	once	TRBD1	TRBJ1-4	CAWRTGTGDEKLFF	TGTGCCTGGAGAACCGGGACAGGGGATGAAAAACTGTTTTTT